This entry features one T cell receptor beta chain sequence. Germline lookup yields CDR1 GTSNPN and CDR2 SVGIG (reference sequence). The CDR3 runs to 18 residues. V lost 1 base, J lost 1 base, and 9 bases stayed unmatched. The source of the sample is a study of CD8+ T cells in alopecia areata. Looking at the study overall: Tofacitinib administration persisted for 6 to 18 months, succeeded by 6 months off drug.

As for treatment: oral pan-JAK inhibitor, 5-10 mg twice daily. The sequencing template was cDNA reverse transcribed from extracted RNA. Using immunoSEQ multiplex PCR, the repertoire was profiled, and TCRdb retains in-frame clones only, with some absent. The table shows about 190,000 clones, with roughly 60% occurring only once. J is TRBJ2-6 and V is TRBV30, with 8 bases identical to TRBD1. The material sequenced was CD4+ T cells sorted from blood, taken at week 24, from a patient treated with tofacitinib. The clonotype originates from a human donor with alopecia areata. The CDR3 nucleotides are TGTGCCTGGAGTGCGACAGGGGTTAAGGGATCTGGGGCCAACGTCCTGACTTTC. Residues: CAWSATGVKGSGANVLTF.